These 9 T cell receptor beta chains came from one sample sequenced in a study of blood T cell repertoires in COVID-19. Assay used: immunoSEQ multiplex PCR; TCRdb lists only in-frame clones, some missing. The sample yields tens of thousands of clones, about 88% seen once. The sequencing input was peripheral blood. Every receptor here comes from a human donor in a cohort sampled during active COVID-19.

This chain links TRBV7-8 with TRBJ2-1, with 10 bases aligning to TRBD2. CDR3 length: 20 residues. V was pared by 6 bases and J by 0 bases, with 17 bases of the junction left unmatched. Germline CDR1 and CDR2: SGHVS and FQNEAQ. The CDR3 sequence is CASSPRTSGKTPNSYNEQFF. CDR3 DNA: TGTGCCAGCAGTCCCCGGACTAGCGGAAAGACACCCAACTCCTACAATGAGCAGTTCTTC.

The chain has TRBV24-1 and TRBJ1-4; 7 nucleotides align to TRBD1. CDR1 is KGHDR, CDR2 SFDVKD, per germline. This CDR3 is 13 amino acids long. Trimming at V came to 3 bases and at J to 13 bases, leaving 7 bases not matched to a gene. CDR3 sequence reads: CATSDGGQATLFF. Written as DNA, the CDR3 is TGTGCCACCAGTGATGGCGGACAGGCTACACTGTTTTTT.

This chain joins TRBV5-1 and TRBJ2-1; D is unclear. This CDR3 has 15 amino acids. The germline gives CDR1 SGHRS, CDR2 YFSETQ. Trimming pared 0 bases from V and 1 base from J, leaving 8 bases between. The CDR3 region is CASSLGRSSYNEQFF. The DNA of the CDR3 is TGCGCCAGCAGCTTGGGTAGAAGTTCCTACAATGAGCAGTTCTTC.

The J gene is TRBJ2-7, the V gene TRBV7-2; D unclear. Per germline, CDR1 SGHTA and CDR2 FQGNSA. With 4 bases removed from V and 6 bases from J, the gap between germline ends came to 13 bases. CDR3 length equals 13 residues. The CDR3 DNA follows: TGTGCCAGCAGCTCGCTAGGTTCCGGCGAGCAGTACTTC. Translation: CASSSLGSGEQYF. Drawing the rest from reference TRBV7-2 and TRBJ2-7, the complete variable domain is GAGVSQSPSNKVTEKGKDVELRCDPISGHTALYWYRQSLGQGLEFLIYFQGNSAPDKSGLPSDRFSAERTGGSVSTLTIQRTQQEDSAVYLCASSSLGSGEQYFGPGTRLTVT.

This chain joins TRBV6-6 and TRBJ1-3; no firm D call. The germline V gene has CDR1 MNHNY and CDR2 SVGAGI (reference sequence). This CDR3 spans 16 amino acids. V was shortened by 7 bases and J by 11 bases, with 27 bases between the two germline ends. The CDR3 coding sequence is TGTGCCAGCATCGAGCTGGGCGCCGGGGTGAGGAGGTCCATATATTTT. Its translation is CASIELGAGVRRSIYF.

This chain joins TRBV12-5 and TRBJ1-5; 9 bases map to TRBD1. The CDR3 runs to 15 residues. Germline trimming cut 6 bases from V and 3 bases from J; bases unmatched to any gene: 6. Per germline, CDR1 LGHNT and CDR2 FRNRAP. The CDR3 reads CASGLDRGDNQPQHF. CDR3 DNA: TGTGCTAGTGGCCTGGACAGGGGAGACAATCAGCCCCAGCATTTT.

The V and J genes are TRBV6-5 and TRBJ2-5; 16 bases align to TRBD2. CDR3 length: 15 residues. Germline V lookup: CDR1 MNHEY, CDR2 SVGAGI. The trim removed 6 bases at V and 5 bases at J, leaving 3 bases unmatched. CDR3 region: CASRGLAGGMETQYF. The CDR3 DNA follows: TGTGCCAGCAGGGGACTAGCGGGGGGGATGGAGACCCAGTACTTC.

The chain carries TRBV19 and TRBJ2-1, with TRBD2 matching 7 bases. In germline, CDR1 is LNHDA, CDR2 SQIVND (reference sequence). The CDR3 runs 14 residues. J lost 6 bases, V lost 3 bases, and 5 bases had no gene match. This CDR3 reads CASSISGGFNEQFF. Written as DNA, the CDR3 is TGTGCCAGTAGTATTTCGGGAGGATTCAATGAGCAGTTCTTC.

The chain employs TRBV30 and TRBJ1-6, with 8 bases identical to TRBD1. The CDR3 is 12 amino acids. With 5 bases clipped from V and 8 bases from J, the junction kept 2 bases outside the gene matches. Looked up from germline, CDR1 is GTSNPN and CDR2 is SVGIG (reference sequence). The CDR3 protein is CAWGQGYSPLHF. CDR3 DNA sequence: TGTGCCTGGGGACAGGGCTATTCACCCCTCCACTTT.